What follows are 15 T cell receptor beta chains derived from one specimen sequenced in a study of shared clonotypes between healthy human individuals. The repertoire was sequenced with immunoSEQ multiplex PCR; TCRdb's copy has only in-frame clones and lacks some. In the table there are over 1.4 million clones, over 95% of which are singletons. What was sequenced was naive CD4+ T cells sorted from blood. Subset given: CD45RA+ positively selected. The receptor source for this set is a man between 25 and 39 years old in good health.

V and J are TRBV2 and TRBJ2-1; 7 nucleotides line up with TRBD2. This CDR3 contains 15 residues. V trimming: 4 bases; J trimming: 8 bases; junction bases outside the gene matches: 11. Germline loops: CDR1 SNHLY, CDR2 FYNNEI. The CDR3 coding sequence is TGTGCCAGCAGTGGGACTAGGGGAAGTTTATATGAGCAGTTCTTC. Its protein is CASSGTRGSLYEQFF.

The V gene is TRBV6-5, the J gene TRBJ1-1, with a possible D match to TRBD1 (5 bases). The germline V gene encodes CDR1 MNHEY and CDR2 SVGAGI. This CDR3 has 15 residues. Trimming pared 5 bases from V and 2 bases from J, leaving 15 bases between. The CDR3 reads CASSRPGHLNTEAFF. The CDR3 DNA reads TGTGCCAGCAGTCGACCCGGACACCTTAACACTGAAGCTTTCTTT.

This clone has a single count. The chain uses TRBV9 and TRBJ2-7; the match to TRBD2 covers 9 bases. The CDR3 spans 16 residues. The junction had 8 bases not matched to a gene; V was cut back by 0 bases and J by 4 bases. The germline V gene has CDR1 SGDLS and CDR2 YYNGEE. The CDR3 loop is CASSVAPSSGGYEQYF. CDR3 DNA sequence: TGTGCCAGCAGCGTAGCCCCCAGTAGCGGGGGATACGAGCAGTACTTC.

The genes are TRBV29-1 and TRBJ2-7, with TRBD2 matching 7 bases. The germline gives CDR1 SQVTM, CDR2 ANQGSEA. The CDR3 spans 11 residues. The V segment lost 6 bases and the J segment 4 bases; nucleotides outside the gene matches: 3. The CDR3 DNA follows: TGCAGCGTCCGGACTAGTTACGAGCAGTACTTC. Amino acid sequence: CSVRTSYEQYF.

The chain couples TRBV7-9 to TRBJ2-5; 7 bases agree with TRBD2. The CDR3 totals 15 residues. V lost 1 base, J lost 4 bases, and 6 bases stayed unmatched. Germline CDR1 SEHNR, CDR2 FQNEAQ (reference sequence). The CDR3 is CASSLVAGVRETQYF. For the CDR3, the DNA is TGTGCCAGCAGCTTAGTCGCGGGAGTAAGAGAGACCCAGTACTTC. Combining the CDR3 with reference TRBV7-9 and TRBJ2-5 gives the whole variable domain DTGVSQNPRHKITKRGQNVTFRCDPISEHNRLYWYRQTLGQGPEFLTYFQNEAQLEKSRLLSDRFSAERPKGSFSTLEIQRTEQGDSAMYLCASSLVAGVRETQYFGPGTRLLVL.

The chain uses TRBV18 and TRBJ1-4, with 7 bases lining up with TRBD1. The CDR3 length is 15 residues. Germline lookup yields CDR1 KGHSH and CDR2 LQKENI. The ends lost 4 bases at V and 4 bases at J; junction bases unmatched: 6. The CDR3 nucleotides read TGTGCCAGCTCACTTGGGGGACAGAGTAATGAAAAACTGTTTTTT. Amino acids: CASSLGGQSNEKLFF.

The genes are TRBV6-1 and TRBJ1-5; D uncertain. CDR1 and CDR2 (germline): MNHNS, SASEGT. This CDR3 spans 13 amino acids. Trimming cost V 9 bases and J 4 bases, with 13 bases left between them. CDR3 coding DNA: TGTGCCAGTCTAGTCCAATCTAATCAGCCCCAGCATTTT. Protein product: CASLVQSNQPQHF.

This sequence joins TRBV4-3 and TRBJ2-1, with TRBD2 matching over 9 bases. This CDR3 has 20 residues. CDR1 is LGHNA, CDR2 YSLEER, per germline. With 4 bases clipped from V and 4 bases from J, the junction kept 20 bases outside the gene matches. CDR3: CASSPESGTSNGRTYNEQFF. DNA of the CDR3: TGCGCCAGCAGCCCAGAGTCCGGGACTAGCAACGGGCGTACATACAATGAGCAGTTCTTC.

V gene TRBV6-1 combines with J gene TRBJ2-5; weak D call: TRBD1 (5 bases). Germline V gene data show CDR1 as MNHNS and CDR2 as SASEGT. Trimming took off 7 bases at V and 5 bases at J, with 17 bases between the two ends. The CDR3 consists of 14 residues. This CDR3 reads CASKDWGPGETQYF. DNA of the CDR3: TGTGCCAGCAAAGATTGGGGCCCTGGGGAGACCCAGTACTTC.

The CDR3 reads CASSGQGQGNTEAFF. CDR3 DNA sequence: TGTGCCAGCAGCGGGCAAGGGCAGGGGAACACTGAAGCTTTCTTT. This sequence joins TRBV9 and TRBJ1-1, with D possibly TRBD1 on 5 matching bases. Per the germline V gene, CDR1 is SGDLS and CDR2 is YYNGEE. The CDR3 has 15 amino acids. The V and J ends lost 3 bases and 1 base respectively, with 13 bases between them.

The chain couples TRBV6-5 to TRBJ2-1; a possible D gene is TRBD2 (6 bases). The ends were cut back, 4 bases at V and 10 bases at J, with 17 bases in the middle. The CDR3 covers 14 residues. Germline CDR1 reads MNHEY; CDR2 reads SVGAGI. The CDR3 loop is CASSWRDFFSEQFF. CDR3 nucleotide sequence: TGTGCCAGCAGTTGGCGGGACTTCTTCTCCGAGCAGTTCTTC.

The rearrangement joins TRBV18 to TRBJ2-5, with 9 bases lining up with TRBD2. Trimming removed 2 bases from V and 4 bases from J; junction bases left unmatched: 2. This CDR3 is built from 14 residues. Germline CDR1 KGHSH, CDR2 LQKENI. The CDR3 DNA reads TGTGCCAGCTCACCATTAGCGGGAGCAGAGACCCAGTACTTC. The encoded protein is CASSPLAGAETQYF.

This sequence joins TRBV25-1 and TRBJ2-1; D perhaps matches TRBD2 (6 bases). Trimming cost V 4 bases and J 7 bases, with 26 bases left between them. This CDR3 is built from 18 residues. Germline-derived CDR1 and CDR2 are MGHDK and SYGVNS. The CDR3 loop reads CASSALTSTTATGNEQFF. The DNA for the CDR3 is TGTGCCAGCAGTGCCTTGACTAGTACCACCGCGACGGGGAATGAGCAGTTCTTC.

V is TRBV28 and J is TRBJ2-1; D perhaps matches TRBD2 (6 bases). The CDR3 has 12 residues. The V and J ends lost 11 bases and 2 bases respectively, with 10 bases between them. Per germline, CDR1 MDHEN and CDR2 SYDVKM. CDR3 amino acids: CAGGAAYNEQFF. Here the CDR3 DNA reads TGTGCCGGCGGGGCTGCCTACAATGAGCAGTTCTTC.

The rearrangement links TRBV19 to TRBJ2-7; D uncertain. The germline gives CDR1 LNHDA, CDR2 SQIVND (reference sequence). This CDR3 has 12 residues. The ends were cut back, 5 bases at V and 3 bases at J, with 8 bases in the middle. CDR3 sequence (DNA): TGTGCCAGTAGTGGCCCAGGCTACGAGCAGTACTTC. Amino acids: CASSGPGYEQYF.